This TCR beta chain was recorded in a study of blood T cell repertoires in COVID-19. Study details: Researchers got acute and convalescent COVID-19 samples from the United States, Italy and Spain.

Methods used by the authors: Estimated nucleated cell counts came from reference gene primer amplification. Clones were sequenced by immunoSEQ multiplex PCR, and TCRdb holds only the in-frame ones, with some missing. V and J calls and clone size follow that table, whereas D and trimming were derived from the DNA. In the table there are about 270,000 clones, roughly 85% of which are singletons. Those enrolled, adults aged about 18 to 95 years, came from about two dozen US areas. The sample taken for sequencing was PBMCs or T cells enriched from blood (not recorded which). The sequence was obtained from a woman between 50 and 59 years old with acute COVID-19.

The CDR3 DNA reads as TGTGCCAGTAGCCACTCGAACACTGAAGCTTTCTTT. It specifies CASSHSNTEAFF. The rearrangement joins TRBV19 to TRBJ1-1; D is unclear. The length of the CDR3 is 12 residues. V was clipped by 6 bases and J by 1 base, with 6 bases between them. CDR1 is LNHDA and CDR2 is SQIVND in the germline V gene (reference sequence).